This T cell receptor beta chain was identified in a study of control samples from healthy donors and cancer patients. The assay was immunoSEQ multiplex PCR, and TCRdb's table has in-frame clones only and misses some. The table has more than 85,000 clones, approximately 90% seen once; the top ten hold around 17%. The CDR3 consists of 15 residues. Germline CDR1 SGHTA, CDR2 FQGNSA. The ends were cut back, 3 bases at V and 4 bases at J, with 15 bases in the middle. The chain couples TRBV7-2 to TRBJ1-1; TRBD1 might be the D (6 bases). The sample taken for sequencing was blood. The receptor's source is a woman in her forties or fifties in good health. The CDR3 loop is CASSFGGASGTEAFF. The DNA for the CDR3 is TGTGCCAGCAGCTTCGGGGGGGCTTCGGGCACTGAAGCTTTCTTT.